These 6 T cell receptor beta chains came from one sample sequenced in a study of T cell responses to AZD1222 COVID-19 vaccine. TCRdb's copy holds only in-frame clones and misses some; the assay was immunoSEQ multiplex PCR. The sample lists about 130,000 clones, more than 70% occurring once. The material was peripheral blood, obtained on day 0 of AZD1222 vaccination. The origin of the receptors is an adult in good health.

The rearrangement uses TRBV4-1 and TRBJ2-7, with 9 bases aligning to TRBD2. The germline V gene encodes CDR1 MGHRA and CDR2 YSYEKL. J was trimmed by 3 bases and V by 4 bases; bases with no gene match: 10. The CDR3 is 16 residues long. CDR3 coding DNA: TGCGCCAGCAGCCGGGGGGATAGCGGGAGTTTCTACGAGCAGTACTTC. It specifies CASSRGDSGSFYEQYF.

This sequence joins TRBV11-3 and TRBJ1-4, with D maybe TRBD1 (6 bases). The V end lost 5 bases, the J end lost 4 bases, and 14 bases lay between the germline ends. The V gene's germline CDR1 is SGHNT and CDR2 YENEEA. The length of the CDR3 is 15 residues. The CDR3 sequence: CASSKAGHFNEKLFF. The CDR3 bases are TGTGCCAGCAGCAAAGCGGGACATTTTAATGAAAAACTGTTTTTT.

V gene TRBV4-2 combines with J gene TRBJ2-5; 8 bases align to TRBD2. There are 15 residues in the CDR3. Trimming removed 0 bases from V and 5 bases from J; junction bases left unmatched: 5. Germline lookup yields CDR1 LGHNA and CDR2 YNFKEQ. The CDR3 DNA follows: TGTGCCAGCAGCCAAGATCCCGGGGGGGAGGAGACCCAGTACTTC. Translating it yields CASSQDPGGEETQYF.

The chain recombines TRBV27 with TRBJ2-3, with 9 bases fitting TRBD2. Losses at the gene ends were 6 bases for V and 3 bases for J; bases not matched to a gene: 7. The CDR3 consists of 15 residues. Germline values: CDR1 MNHEY, CDR2 SMNVEV (reference sequence). CDR3 sequence reads: CASSPRGRGTDTQYF. CDR3 nucleotide sequence: TGTGCCAGCAGCCCCCGCGGGAGGGGTACAGATACGCAGTATTTT.

The DNA of the CDR3 is TGCGCCAGCAGCCACCCAACAGGGGGCACAGATACGCAGTATTTT. It is translated as CASSHPTGGTDTQYF. The chain carries TRBV4-1 and TRBJ2-3; 7 positions agree with TRBD1. V shed 3 bases, J shed 1 base, and the junction held 4 bases outside the gene matches. The germline V gene has CDR1 MGHRA and CDR2 YSYEKL. The CDR3 extends over 15 amino acids.

This clone was detected a few times. The chain couples TRBV29-1 to TRBJ2-1; 9 nucleotides line up with TRBD2. With V trimmed by 5 bases and J by 4 bases, 6 bases remained unmatched. CDR3 size: 14 residues. The germline gives CDR1 SQVTM, CDR2 ANQGSEA. The DNA of the CDR3 is TGCAGCGTTAATAGACTAGCGGCTTACAATGAGCAGTTCTTC. This gives the protein CSVNRLAAYNEQFF.